Listed below are T cell receptor beta chains from one sample, sequenced in a study of cytomegalovirus exposure and HLA in healthy donors. Measured with immunoSEQ multiplex PCR; TCRdb has only the in-frame clones, and not every one. Among about 150,000 clones listed, 65% to 85% were seen once. Source material: PBMCs. The receptors originated from a man aged 25 to 40 in good health and CMV-seronegative. Each CDR3 is given with its conserved first and last residue. The order of the fields is J gene, D gene, V gene, clone size, CDR3 protein, CDR3 DNA. D genes are given only for firm matches. The size field is filled for only some rows; it gives once, few, many or a size class.

TRBJ2-7 | - | TRBV6-5 | - | CASSYGSAGANEQYF | TGTGCCAGCAGTTACGGTTCGGCAGGGGCAAACGAGCAGTACTTC
TRBJ1-6 | - | TRBV5-1 | - | CASSLDIVSPLHF | TGCGCCAGCAGCTTGGACATCGTCTCACCCCTCCACTTT
TRBJ2-5 | TRBD1 | TRBV6-5 | - | CASSYWDRKETQYF | TGTGCCAGCAGTTATTGGGACAGGAAAGAGACCCAGTACTTC
TRBJ2-3 | TRBD2 | TRBV6-1 | few | CASSERTSGTDTQYF | TGTGCCAGCAGTGAAAGGACTAGCGGCACAGATACGCAGTATTTT
TRBJ2-5 | TRBD2 | TRBV5-1 | - | CASSVTWGGSETQYF | TGCGCCAGCAGCGTGACCTGGGGGGGTTCGGAGACCCAGTACTTC
TRBJ2-3 | TRBD1 | TRBV15 | - | CATADRVTDTQYF | TGTGCCACCGCAGACAGGGTCACAGATACGCAGTATTTT
TRBJ2-7 | - | TRBV28 | - | CASSSPQGGSYEQYF | TGTGCCAGCAGTTCCCCGCAGGGAGGTTCGTATGAGCAGTACTTC
TRBJ2-1 | TRBD2 | TRBV7-2 | - | CASSLSSSGLGDEQFF | TGTGCCAGCAGCCTCTCCTCTAGCGGCCTGGGGGATGAGCAGTTCTTC
TRBJ2-7 | - | TRBV28 | - | CASSFPGRFSPYEQYF | TGTGCCAGCAGTTTCCCGGGGAGGTTTTCCCCCTACGAGCAGTACTTC
TRBJ1-4 | - | TRBV7-9 | - | CASRPATATNEKLFF | TGTGCCAGCAGGCCCGCGACAGCAACTAATGAAAAACTGTTTTTT
TRBJ1-4 | - | TRBV7-8 | - | CASSLAQGRNEKLFF | TGTGCCAGCAGCTTGGCCCAGGGCCGAAATGAAAAACTGTTTTTT
TRBJ2-5 | TRBD2 | TRBV2 | - | CASRRAGGDSGETQYF | TGTGCCAGCAGGCGAGCGGGAGGGGATTCCGGAGAGACCCAGTACTTC
TRBJ2-3 | TRBD2 | TRBV5-1 | - | CASSGWLAGGAVGTDTQYF | TGCGCCAGCAGTGGATGGCTAGCGGGGGGGGCCGTGGGGACAGATACGCAGTATTTT
TRBJ2-3 | TRBD1 | TRBV5-1 | few | CASSLTRDRRSYTQYF | TGCGCCAGCAGCTTGACCCGGGACAGACGTTCCTATACGCAGTATTTT
TRBJ2-3 | - | TRBV6-1 | - | CASSEDRARAADTQYF | TGTGCCAGCAGTGAAGATCGGGCCAGGGCCGCAGATACGCAGTATTTT
TRBJ2-7 | - | TRBV7-9 | - | CASSLSRDSFEQYF | TGTGCCAGCAGCTTATCCCGGGACTCCTTCGAGCAGTACTTC
TRBJ2-1 | - | TRBV29-1 | - | CSVEGVPTSYNEQFF | TGCAGCGTTGAAGGAGTCCCCACCTCCTACAATGAGCAGTTCTTC
TRBJ2-7 | TRBD1 | TRBV28 | - | CASSYGQGPYEQYF | TGTGCCAGCAGCTACGGACAGGGCCCCTACGAGCAGTACTTC
TRBJ2-7 | TRBD2 | TRBV6-6 | - | CASTSGGTVSYEQYF | TGTGCCAGCACCTCGGGGGGGACCGTCTCCTACGAGCAGTACTTC
TRBJ2-6 | - | TRBV2 | - | CASGGYGEVGSGANGLTF | TGTGCCAGCGGAGGGTACGGGGAGGTAGGGTCTGGGGCCAACGGCCTGACTTTC
TRBJ2-4 | TRBD2 | TRBV4-1 | few | CASGAGGTNSQYF | TGCGCCAGCGGAGCGGGAGGGACTAACAGTCAGTACTTC
TRBJ2-7 | - | TRBV6-5 | - | CASLTGSYEQYF | TGTGCCAGCCTGACAGGCTCCTACGAGCAGTACTTC